Below are 15 T cell receptor beta chains sequenced from a single sample in a study of vaccination and CD4 T cells after COVID-19. Treatment meaning: roughly ten-day PBMC culture with coronavirus spike peptide pools or control peptides (ViraFEST assay). Their recognized antigens are unknown. With the Oncomine TCR Beta short-read assay, DNA from cultured CD4+ T cells was sequenced. One entry per CDR3 protein, called by TCRdb with MiXCR from the PCR reads. The profile shows fewer than 20,000 distinct CDR3 sequences, approximately 40% of them singletons. Material: CD4+ T cells from blood, cultured in vitro, obtained before SARS-CoV-2 vaccination. The receptors were sampled from a human donor who had recovered from COVID-19.

This sequence joins TRBV2 and TRBJ2-5; D call uncertain. Trimming took off 5 bases at V and 2 bases at J, with 15 bases between the two ends. The CDR3 has 15 residues. Germline V gene sequence: CDR1 SNHLY, CDR2 FYNNEI. The CDR3 loop reads CASSLEALSQETQYF. The CDR3 coding sequence is TGTGCCAGCAGTCTTGAAGCTTTGTCTCAAGAGACCCAGTACTTC.

This clonotype occurred a few times. The chain joins TRBV6-1 to TRBJ1-5; 8 bases fit TRBD1. The CDR3 extends over 17 amino acids. Trimming cost V 7 bases and J 2 bases; bases outside gene matches: 13. The germline V gene has CDR1 MNHNS and CDR2 SASEGT. CDR3 DNA sequence: TGTGCCAGCATTTTAGGACCAGGGGGCTTGGGCAATCAGCCCCAGCATTTT. Amino acids: CASILGPGGLGNQPQHF.

The chain recombines TRBV7-9 with TRBJ1-2, with a weak D call TRBD1 (6 bases). Per the germline V gene, CDR1 is SEHNR and CDR2 is FQNEAQ (reference sequence). V lost 5 bases and J 5 bases, leaving 18 bases between the germline ends. The length of the CDR3 is 15 residues. The CDR3 sequence is CASSVDRGGFYGYTF. The CDR3 nucleotides are TGTGCCAGCAGCGTCGACAGAGGGGGATTTTATGGCTACACCTTC.

The chain combines TRBV4-1 with TRBJ2-3; TRBD2 agrees at 8 bases. CDR3 length: 17 residues. The V gene's germline CDR1 is MGHRA and CDR2 YSYEKL. V was pared by 0 bases and J by 5 bases, with 10 bases of the junction left unmatched. CDR3 in DNA: TGCGCCAGCAGCCAAGACTCTACTAGCGGAGCGCGAGATACGCAGTATTTT. This encodes CASSQDSTSGARDTQYF.

This clonotype was detected only once. The chain recombines TRBV29-1 with TRBJ1-1; D is possibly TRBD1 (5 bases). The CDR3 sequence is 14 residues long. V was shortened by 5 bases and J by 1 base, with 14 bases between the two germline ends. Germline V lookup: CDR1 SQVTM, CDR2 ANQGSEA. This chain's CDR3 is CSVRGVGENTEAFF. The CDR3 coding sequence is TGCAGCGTTCGGGGGGTAGGGGAGAACACTGAAGCTTTCTTT.

This clonotype came up once. This chain links TRBV5-3 with TRBJ1-1, with D possibly matching TRBD1 (5 bases). TRBV5-3 is an ORF, and what it does is uncertain. Between the trimmed V and J ends, which lost 8 bases and 1 base, there was a span of 15 bases. The CDR3 runs to 14 residues. Here the CDR3 reads CASSLGDGNTEAFF. The CDR3 coding sequence is TGTGCCAGCAGCCTCGGGGACGGGAACACTGAAGCTTTCTTT.

Only a few counts were recorded for this clonotype. V and J are TRBV20-1 and TRBJ2-7; D remains unclear. The CDR3 runs to 14 residues. Deletions cut 0 bases from V and 2 bases from J, with 11 bases between. Germline CDR1 and CDR2: DFQATT and SNEGSKA (reference sequence). The CDR3 spells CSARDAQATYEQYF. CDR3 sequence (DNA): TGCAGTGCTAGAGATGCGCAGGCTACCTACGAGCAGTACTTC.

CDR3 sequence reads: CASSEGRLERGQPQHF. Written as DNA, the CDR3 is TGTGCCAGCAGTGAAGGGCGCCTGGAGAGAGGTCAGCCCCAGCATTTT. The V and J genes are TRBV2 and TRBJ1-5; D call uncertain. The V gene's germline CDR1 is SNHLY and CDR2 FYNNEI. This CDR3 is 16 amino acids long. Trimming took off 1 base at V and 6 bases at J, with 16 bases between the two ends.

This clonotype has only a few counts. This sequence joins TRBV19 and TRBJ1-5; D gene ambiguous. Germline CDR1 and CDR2: LNHDA and SQIVND (reference sequence). V lost 8 bases to trimming and J lost 7 bases, with 21 bases between them. The CDR3 has 15 residues. CDR3 residues: CASQVMRGLRQPQHF. CDR3 DNA: TGTGCCAGTCAGGTAATGCGGGGTTTGCGACAGCCCCAGCATTTT.

The chain joins TRBV11-2 to TRBJ2-7; 8 bases agree with TRBD2. The CDR3 is 18 amino acids. Germline values: CDR1 SGHAT, CDR2 FQNNGV. Unmatched junction bases numbered 14, after V lost 4 bases and J lost 0 bases. CDR3 amino acids: CASSYYPPRREVSYEQYF. The DNA for the CDR3 is TGTGCCAGCAGCTATTACCCGCCACGGCGGGAGGTCTCCTACGAGCAGTACTTC.

The chain employs TRBV4-2 and TRBJ1-6; TRBD1 agrees at 10 bases. J lost 0 bases, V lost 1 base, and 6 bases had no gene match. Germline V CDR1 and CDR2: LGHNA, YNFKEQ. This CDR3 is 19 amino acids long. This CDR3 is CASSQGGTGDFSYNSPLHF. CDR3 DNA: TGTGCCAGCAGCCAAGGGGGGACAGGGGACTTCTCCTATAATTCACCCCTCCACTTT.

V gene TRBV20-1 combines with J gene TRBJ2-7; TRBD2 matches 7 bases. This CDR3 is 13 amino acids long. With V trimmed by 3 bases and J by 5 bases, 7 bases remained unmatched. Looked up from germline, CDR1 is DFQATT and CDR2 is SNEGSKA (reference sequence). DNA for the CDR3: TGCAGTGCTAGCGGGACTATTACCAACGAGCAGTACTTC. Encoded protein: CSASGTITNEQYF.

The rearrangement links TRBV7-9 to TRBJ2-7, with D possibly being TRBD1 or TRBD2 (5 bases each). Germline V gene data show CDR1 as SEHNR and CDR2 as FQNEAQ (reference sequence). This CDR3 has 15 residues. The germline V and J ends were trimmed by 5 bases and 5 bases, with 19 bases remaining between them. The CDR3 protein is CASSPPGPLPNEQYF. Written as DNA, the CDR3 is TGTGCCAGCAGCCCCCCGGGGCCCCTCCCCAACGAGCAGTACTTC.

J is TRBJ2-3 and V is TRBV20-1, with 9 bases aligning to TRBD2. Looked up from germline, CDR1 is DFQATT and CDR2 is SNEGSKA (reference sequence). V trimming: 5 bases; J trimming: 0 bases; junction bases outside the gene matches: 9. This CDR3 has 16 residues. CDR3 amino acids: CSAASGLAWSTDTQYF. The DNA for the CDR3 is TGCAGTGCTGCCTCAGGACTAGCGTGGAGCACAGATACGCAGTATTTT.

V usage is TRBV11-2 and J usage is TRBJ1-2, with D unresolved. Germline CDR1 and CDR2: SGHAT and FQNNGV. The CDR3 runs 13 residues. Trimming removed 3 bases from V and 8 bases from J, with 13 bases in between. The CDR3 DNA reads as TGTGCCAGCAGCTTCGAGGCCCCCGGGGGCTACACCTTC. This codes for CASSFEAPGGYTF.